These 4 T cell receptor beta chains share one sample of origin, sequenced in a study of T cell responses to AZD1222 COVID-19 vaccine. Clones were sequenced by immunoSEQ multiplex PCR, and TCRdb holds only the in-frame ones, with some missing. This sample has some 99,000 clones, with roughly 83% found just once. This specimen was peripheral blood, taken 28 days after the second AZD1222 dose. All receptors derive from an adult who received the AZD1222 COVID-19 vaccine.

This clone was found once. The V and J genes are TRBV12-3 or TRBV12-4 and TRBJ1-4, with D unclear. The V gene lost 1 base and the J gene lost 15 bases, with 3 bases spanning the gap. This CDR3 region has 9 residues. CDR3 nucleotides: TGTGCCAGCAGTTTAGGGGTGTTTTTT. Translating gives CASSLGVFF.

The table lists this clone with a count of one. The chain links TRBV18 to TRBJ1-1; D might be TRBD1 (6 bases). Between the trimmed V and J ends, which lost 6 bases and 4 bases, there was a span of 18 bases. This CDR3 comprises 15 residues. CDR1 is KGHSH and CDR2 is LQKENI in the germline V gene. The CDR3 is CASSDLGGSVTEAFF. The DNA for the CDR3 is TGTGCCAGCTCCGATTTAGGGGGTTCCGTCACTGAAGCTTTCTTT.

The chain uses TRBV19 and TRBJ2-2; D possibly uses TRBD1 or TRBD2 (5 bases each). The CDR3 extends over 18 amino acids. Germline loops: CDR1 LNHDA, CDR2 SQIVND (reference sequence). The V end was cut by 7 bases, the J end by 3 bases, with 24 bases between. CDR3 in amino acids: CASTRSGTGTEDTGELFF. The CDR3 DNA reads TGTGCCAGTACCCGAAGTGGGACGGGTACTGAGGACACCGGGGAGCTGTTTTTT.

The rearrangement links TRBV30 to TRBJ1-6; D ambiguous. Germline V lookup: CDR1 GTSNPN, CDR2 SVGIG (reference sequence). Trimming took 0 bases from V and 10 from J, leaving 10 bases between them. The CDR3 covers 13 residues. The CDR3 DNA sequence: TGTGCCTGGAGTGTACTAGGCGTCTCACCCCTCCACTTT. Residues: CAWSVLGVSPLHF.